These 13 T cell receptor beta chains came from one sample sequenced in a study of control samples from healthy donors and cancer patients. Profiling relied on immunoSEQ multiplex PCR, and the TCRdb table lists in-frame clones only, not all of them. The data show 6,000 to 7,000 clones, 65% to 80% seen once. The sequenced material came from formalin-fixed, paraffin-embedded tissue. The receptors were sampled from a male donor with melanoma.

This clone was counted between two and nine times. V and J are TRBV4-2 and TRBJ2-2; 14 bases are a match to TRBD2. Germline values: CDR1 LGHNA, CDR2 YNFKEQ. This CDR3 has 17 residues. Germline trimming cut 3 bases from V and 6 bases from J; bases unmatched to any gene: 6. The CDR3 reads CASSQVMTSGGAGELFF. CDR3 in DNA: TGTGCCAGCAGCCAGGTTATGACTAGCGGGGGGGCCGGGGAGCTGTTTTTT.

The chain has TRBV12-3 or TRBV12-4 and TRBJ1-4; D remains ambiguous. V was clipped by 6 bases and J by 1 base, with 3 bases between them. The CDR3 is 12 residues long. The CDR3: CASSLTNEKLFF. The CDR3 DNA follows: TGTGCCAGCAGCCTAACTAATGAAAAACTGTTTTTT.

V is TRBV5-1 and J is TRBJ1-1; TRBD1 is a possible D gene (5 bases). The CDR3 covers 16 residues. CDR1 is SGHRS, CDR2 YFSETQ, per germline. V gave up 0 bases and J gave up 1 base, with 13 bases separating them. CDR3 coding DNA: TGCGCCAGCAGCTTGGCCCAGGGCAGATGGAACACTGAAGCTTTCTTT. This sequence encodes CASSLAQGRWNTEAFF.

Only one count was recorded for this clone. This chain joins TRBV5-1 and TRBJ2-2; D tentatively reads TRBD1 or TRBD2 (6 bases each). Trimming left V 0 bases short and J 5 bases short, with 14 bases between. The CDR3 is 16 amino acids. Germline CDR1 is SGHRS and CDR2 is YFSETQ. In nucleotides, the CDR3 is TGCGCCAGCAGCTTGGGCCGGGGGCCAAGGACCGGGGAGCTGTTTTTT. Protein: CASSLGRGPRTGELFF.

The chain couples TRBV3-1 (or the pseudogene TRBV3-2) to TRBJ2-3; 9 nucleotides align to TRBD2. The CDR3 covers 15 residues. V trimming: 2 bases; J trimming: 4 bases; junction bases outside the gene matches: 4. CDR1 and CDR2 from the germline V gene are LGHDT and YNNKEL (reference sequence). CDR3 DNA: TGTGCCAGCAGCCAAACGCGGGAGGGGGCAGATACGCAGTATTTT. This sequence encodes CASSQTREGADTQYF.

This chain joins TRBV18 and TRBJ1-1, with a weak D call TRBD1 (5 bases). With 3 bases removed from V and 5 bases from J, the gap between germline ends came to 13 bases. The CDR3 is 14 residues long. Germline CDR1 reads KGHSH; CDR2 reads LQKENI. CDR3 amino acids: CASSPGWGATEAFF. In nucleotides, the CDR3 is TGTGCCAGCTCACCCGGGTGGGGCGCAACTGAAGCTTTCTTT.

The rearrangement links TRBV9 to TRBJ1-2; no clear D gene. V was cut by 0 bases and J by 0 bases, with 6 bases left in between. In germline, CDR1 is SGDLS, CDR2 YYNGEE. The CDR3 covers 14 residues. The CDR3 sequence: CASSVAGANYGYTF. The CDR3, as DNA: TGTGCCAGCAGCGTAGCGGGTGCTAACTATGGCTACACCTTC.

V is TRBV11-1 and J is TRBJ2-7, with 7 bases matching TRBD1. This CDR3 comprises 14 residues. Germline CDR1 reads SGHAT; CDR2 reads FQDESV (reference sequence). The V segment lost 6 bases and the J segment 6 bases; nucleotides outside the gene matches: 11. CDR3 nucleotide sequence: TGTGCCAGCAGTTATGAAACCGGGACAGTCGAGCAGTACGTC. Translation gives CASSYETGTVEQYV.

The V gene is TRBV19, the J gene TRBJ2-3; TRBD1 matches at 8 bases. Germline V lookup: CDR1 LNHDA, CDR2 SQIVND (reference sequence). This CDR3 contains 16 residues. V lost 4 bases to trimming and J lost 2 bases; unmatched junction nucleotides: 8. This CDR3 is CASSRSRTGPTDTQYF. The CDR3 region has the DNA TGTGCCAGTAGTAGATCCCGGACAGGGCCCACAGATACGCAGTATTTT.

This chain uses TRBV7-3 with TRBJ2-3; D is uncertain. Deletions cut 2 bases from V and 2 bases from J, with 8 bases between. The CDR3 totals 14 residues. Germline V CDR1 and CDR2: SGHTA, FQGTGA. CDR3 sequence: CASSLLGSTDTQYF. The CDR3 nucleotides are TGTGCCAGCAGCTTATTGGGTTCCACAGATACGCAGTATTTT.

Comment on this clone: Relative to the germline gene, one junction end is altered; a read error may explain this. The CDR3 loop reads CASSPTNGQGRF. The CDR3, as DNA: TGTGCCAGCAGCCCTACCAACGGACAGGGCAGATTC. V gene TRBV11-2 combines with J gene TRBJ2-7; TRBD1 agrees at 8 bases. The CDR3 runs to 12 residues. Germline V gene data show CDR1 as SGHAT and CDR2 as FQNNGV.

The chain is built from TRBV15 and TRBJ2-5; 10 nucleotides agree with TRBD2. The J segment lost 1 base and the V segment lost 0 bases, leaving 2 bases of the junction unmatched. Germline values: CDR1 LNHNV, CDR2 YYDKDF (reference sequence). This CDR3 contains 16 residues. The CDR3 protein is CATSRDLAGAQETQYF. In DNA, the CDR3 is TGTGCCACCAGCAGAGACCTAGCGGGGGCCCAAGAGACCCAGTACTTC.

The V call is TRBV10-2, the J call TRBJ1-6; D is ambiguous. V lost 2 bases and J 7 bases, leaving 15 bases between the germline ends. Germline V CDR1 and CDR2: WSHSY, SAAADI. The CDR3 has 16 residues. The CDR3 DNA follows: TGCGCCAGCAGTGAGCCACCTATGGATCGGAATTCACCCCTCCACTTT. It encodes CASSEPPMDRNSPLHF.